Listed below are T cell receptor beta chains from one sample, sequenced in a study of neoadjuvant nivolumab and ipilimumab in lung cancer. Sequenced by immunoSEQ multiplex PCR; TCRdb stores in-frame clones only, minus some. Of some 13,000 clones listed, roughly 70% are singletons. The sample was peripheral blood, taken after neoadjuvant nivolumab, alone or with ipilimumab, at or shortly before surgery. All receptors derive from an adult with non-small cell lung cancer. Both conserved end residues are part of each CDR3. The order of the fields is J gene, clone size, D gene, V gene, CDR3 DNA, CDR3 protein. D genes are given only for firm matches. Clone size, where shown, is once, few, many, or a class for clones that have expanded.

j_call: TRBJ2-7
clone_size: .
d_call: .
v_call: TRBV5-1
cdr3_nt: TGCGCCAGCAGCTTCGGGTGGAAAAGCTACGAGCAGTACTTC
cdr3_aa: CASSFGWKSYEQYF

j_call: TRBJ2-1
clone_size: .
d_call: TRBD2
v_call: TRBV18
cdr3_nt: TGTGCCAGCTCCCGGACGGCACCGTCGACTAGCGGGAGGGTAAATGAGCAGTTCTTC
cdr3_aa: CASSRTAPSTSGRVNEQFF

j_call: TRBJ2-7
clone_size: few
d_call: TRBD1
v_call: TRBV18
cdr3_nt: TGTGCCAGCTCACAAGCGGGACAGGGGGGGTACGAGCAGTACTTC
cdr3_aa: CASSQAGQGGYEQYF

j_call: TRBJ2-7
clone_size: .
d_call: .
v_call: TRBV7-9
cdr3_nt: TGTGCCAGCAGCACTGGGGACAACTACTACGAGCAGTACTTC
cdr3_aa: CASSTGDNYYEQYF

j_call: TRBJ2-7
clone_size: .
d_call: .
v_call: TRBV5-1
cdr3_nt: TGCGCCAGCAGCTTCTGGGGGGAGCAGTACTTC
cdr3_aa: CASSFWGEQYF

j_call: TRBJ2-7
clone_size: .
d_call: .
v_call: TRBV5-1
cdr3_nt: TGCGCCAGCAGCTTGACCTTGGACGTTACCTACGAGCAGTACTTC
cdr3_aa: CASSLTLDVTYEQYF

j_call: TRBJ2-7
clone_size: few
d_call: TRBD2
v_call: TRBV7-9
cdr3_nt: TGTGCCAGCAGCCATTCGACTAGCGGGAGGTACGAGCAGTACTTC
cdr3_aa: CASSHSTSGRYEQYF

j_call: TRBJ2-7
clone_size: .
d_call: TRBD2
v_call: TRBV5-1
cdr3_nt: TGCGCCAGCAGCTTGGGCGCGGGAGGCACCTACGAGCAGTACTTC
cdr3_aa: CASSLGAGGTYEQYF

j_call: TRBJ2-1
clone_size: .
d_call: .
v_call: TRBV14
cdr3_nt: TGTGCCAGCAGCCGGTGGCGACTTTCGAATGAGCAGTTCTTC
cdr3_aa: CASSRWRLSNEQFF

j_call: TRBJ2-2
clone_size: once
d_call: TRBD2
v_call: TRBV29-1
cdr3_nt: TGCAGCGTTGGGACTAGCAGGACCGGGGAGCTGTTTTTT
cdr3_aa: CSVGTSRTGELFF

j_call: TRBJ1-4
clone_size: .
d_call: .
v_call: TRBV5-1
cdr3_nt: TGCGCCAGCAGCTTGCTAGGGGGAGCAACTAATGAAAAACTGTTTTTT
cdr3_aa: CASSLLGGATNEKLFF

j_call: TRBJ2-3
clone_size: .
d_call: TRBD2
v_call: TRBV7-2
cdr3_nt: TGTGCCAGCAGCTTGGCGGGAGGGCAAGGAACGCAGTATTTT
cdr3_aa: CASSLAGGQGTQYF

j_call: TRBJ2-3
clone_size: .
d_call: .
v_call: TRBV5-1
cdr3_nt: TGCGCCAGCAGCCAGGATGGCAGCACAGATACGCAGTATTTT
cdr3_aa: CASSQDGSTDTQYF

j_call: TRBJ2-2
clone_size: few
d_call: .
v_call: TRBV6-5
cdr3_nt: TGTGCCAGCAGTTACACTCCCCTCCAGCTGTTTTTT
cdr3_aa: CASSYTPLQLFF

j_call: TRBJ1-1
clone_size: .
d_call: .
v_call: TRBV18
cdr3_nt: TGTGCCAGCTCACCTATCGCCCTCATTGAAGCTTTCTTT
cdr3_aa: CASSPIALIEAFF

j_call: TRBJ2-5
clone_size: .
d_call: .
v_call: TRBV29-1
cdr3_nt: TGCAGCGTTGATGGTTTCGGGCATTCCACAACAAAAGAGACCCAGTACTTC
cdr3_aa: CSVDGFGHSTTKETQYF

j_call: TRBJ2-3
clone_size: .
d_call: .
v_call: TRBV7-2
cdr3_nt: TGTGCCAGCAGCTTAAGAAGTAGCGTTGGCACAGATACGCAGTATTTT
cdr3_aa: CASSLRSSVGTDTQYF

j_call: TRBJ2-1
clone_size: .
d_call: .
v_call: TRBV11-2
cdr3_nt: TGTGCCAGCAGCTACGGGGGTGAGCAGTTCTTC
cdr3_aa: CASSYGGEQFF

j_call: TRBJ2-7
clone_size: .
d_call: .
v_call: TRBV5-1
cdr3_nt: TGCGCCAGCAGCTTGGGTGGGGAGTACGAGCAGTACTTC
cdr3_aa: CASSLGGEYEQYF

j_call: TRBJ1-2
clone_size: .
d_call: .
v_call: TRBV5-5
cdr3_nt: TGTGCCAGCAGCCTACGGACGGAATTTGGGTATGGCTACACCTTC
cdr3_aa: CASSLRTEFGYGYTF

j_call: TRBJ1-1
clone_size: .
d_call: .
v_call: TRBV9
cdr3_nt: TGTGCCAGCAGCGTTGAAGGAGTGATGAACACTGAAGCTTTCTTT
cdr3_aa: CASSVEGVMNTEAFF

j_call: TRBJ2-7
clone_size: .
d_call: TRBD1
v_call: TRBV5-4
cdr3_nt: TGTGCCAGCAGCGTACAGGGGTCGTTCTACGAGCAGTACTTC
cdr3_aa: CASSVQGSFYEQYF

j_call: TRBJ2-3
clone_size: .
d_call: .
v_call: TRBV5-1
cdr3_nt: TGCGCCATCAAGTTGACACCCAGCACAGATACGCAGTATTTT
cdr3_aa: CAIKLTPSTDTQYF

j_call: TRBJ2-7
clone_size: once
d_call: .
v_call: TRBV18
cdr3_nt: TGTGCCAGCTCACCACCGTCGGTCGGCGAGCAGTACTTC
cdr3_aa: CASSPPSVGEQYF

j_call: TRBJ1-5
clone_size: .
d_call: TRBD1
v_call: TRBV5-1
cdr3_nt: TGCGCCAGCAGCCTTGGGACAGGCGATATTCAGCCCCAGCATTTT
cdr3_aa: CASSLGTGDIQPQHF

j_call: TRBJ1-1
clone_size: .
d_call: .
v_call: TRBV5-1
cdr3_nt: TGCGCCAGCAGCTCGGGCTACGGGAACACTGAAGCTTTCTTT
cdr3_aa: CASSSGYGNTEAFF

j_call: TRBJ1-2
clone_size: .
d_call: TRBD1
v_call: TRBV11-1
cdr3_nt: TGTGCCAGCAGCTCGACAGGGGGACCCTATGGCTACACCTTC
cdr3_aa: CASSSTGGPYGYTF

j_call: TRBJ2-7
clone_size: .
d_call: TRBD2
v_call: TRBV11-2
cdr3_nt: TGTGCCAGCAGCTTAGTTAGCGGGCAATCCTACGAGCAGTACTTC
cdr3_aa: CASSLVSGQSYEQYF

j_call: TRBJ2-1
clone_size: few
d_call: .
v_call: TRBV27
cdr3_nt: TGTGCCAGCAGTTCGACCCTAGGGCAGTTCTTC
cdr3_aa: CASSSTLGQFF